This is a list of T cell receptor beta chains from one sample in a study of OX40 agonist ivuxolimab in advanced cancers. The assay was immunoSEQ multiplex PCR, and TCRdb's table has in-frame clones only and misses some. Of tens of thousands of clones listed, around 82% are singletons. Specimen: CD4+ or CD8+ T cells sorted from blood, collected in a trial of the OX40 agonist ivuxolimab. Every receptor here comes from an adult with an advanced solid tumor such as melanoma, head and neck, liver or kidney cancer. The CDR3 runs from the conserved cysteine through the conserved F or W. The D gene is left open where the match is weak. Clone sizes are given selectively: once, few, many, or a class where the clone is expanded.

NA	NA	TRBV15	TRBJ1-3	CATSPTGGYGNTIYF	TGTGCCACCAGCCCGACAGGCGGATATGGAAACACCATATATTTT
NA	NA	TRBV5-4	TRBJ1-2	CASSPGTPPGYTF	TGTGCCAGCAGCCCGGGGACTCCGCCGGGCTACACCTTC
NA	NA	TRBV11-3	TRBJ2-7	CASSERTGKGDEQYF	TGTGCCAGCAGCGAAAGGACTGGGAAGGGCGACGAGCAGTACTTC
NA	NA	TRBV14	TRBJ1-1	CASSSQNTEAFF	TGTGCCAGCAGCAGTCAGAACACTGAAGCTTTCTTT
NA	TRBD1	TRBV7-2	TRBJ1-2	CASSLMSGGTNYGYTF	TGTGCCAGCAGCTTAATGTCAGGGGGGACTAACTATGGCTACACCTTC
once	NA	TRBV7-2	TRBJ1-6	CASSPRQRVRSNSPLHF	TGTGCCAGCAGCCCACGCCAGCGGGTTAGGTCGAATTCACCCCTCCACTTT
once	TRBD1	TRBV6-1	TRBJ1-6	CASRKGQANNSPLHF	TGTGCCAGCAGAAAGGGACAGGCTAATAATTCACCCCTCCACTTT
NA	TRBD1	TRBV5-4	TRBJ2-5	CASSPTGAETQYF	TGTGCCAGCAGCCCGACAGGGGCTGAGACCCAGTACTTC
NA	NA	TRBV27	TRBJ2-7	CASSLTSISYEQYF	TGTGCCAGCAGTTTAACTAGCATCTCCTACGAGCAGTACTTC
NA	NA	TRBV4-2	TRBJ1-1	CASSPPSGGHTEAFF	TGTGCCAGCAGCCCACCAAGTGGGGGGCACACTGAAGCTTTCTTT
NA	TRBD1	TRBV5-1	TRBJ2-6	CASSLDRGRLSSGANVLTF	TGCGCCAGCAGCTTGGACAGGGGGAGACTTAGCTCTGGGGCCAACGTCCTGACTTTC
NA	TRBD2	TRBV5-1	TRBJ2-7	CASSRGRGYEQYF	TGTGCCAGCAGCCGCGGGAGAGGGTACGAGCAGTACTTC
NA	TRBD1	TRBV27	TRBJ1-5	CASRPGQGLFSNQPQHF	TGTGCCAGCAGACCGGGACAGGGTCTCTTCAGCAATCAGCCCCAGCATTTT
many	NA	TRBV27	TRBJ1-1	CASTHSGEALTEAFF	TGTGCCAGCACCCACAGCGGGGAGGCTTTGACTGAAGCTTTCTTT
NA	TRBD1	TRBV2	TRBJ2-7	CASSEAETGGGYEQYF	TGTGCCAGCAGTGAAGCAGAGACAGGGGGCGGGTACGAGCAGTACTTC
NA	TRBD1	TRBV29-1	TRBJ2-7	CSVAAGTGRGEQYF	TGCAGCGTTGCCGCCGGGACAGGGAGGGGCGAGCAGTACTTC
once	TRBD1	TRBV5-1	TRBJ2-2	CASSRSGGANTGELFF	TGCGCCAGCAGCCGTTCAGGGGGCGCGAACACCGGGGAGCTGTTTTTT
NA	TRBD2	TRBV6-1	TRBJ2-1	CASSEEGLAWGNEQFF	TGTGCCAGCAGTGAGGAGGGACTAGCGTGGGGCAATGAGCAGTTCTTC
NA	TRBD1	TRBV5-1	TRBJ2-7	CASSLTGEHEQYF	TGCGCCAGCAGCTTGACAGGGGAGCACGAGCAGTACTTC
NA	NA	TRBV2	TRBJ1-5	CASSESLANQHF	TGTGCCAGCAGTGAGAGCTTAGCCAACCAGCATTTT
NA	NA	TRBV7-2	TRBJ1-5	CASSSLGGGNQPQHF	TGTGCCAGCAGCTCCTTAGGGGGGGGCAATCAGCCCCAGCATTTT
NA	TRBD2	TRBV5-4	TRBJ2-1	CASSYRLAGSNEQFF	TGTGCCAGCAGCTACCGACTAGCGGGGTCCAATGAGCAGTTCTTC
NA	NA	TRBV28	TRBJ1-2	CASSPPGYGYTF	TGTGCCAGCAGTCCCCCGGGTTATGGCTACACCTTC
NA	NA	TRBV5-4	TRBJ1-6	CASSQDRSHNSPLHF	TGTGCCAGCAGCCAGGACCGCTCTCATAATTCACCCCTCCACTTT
few	NA	TRBV27	TRBJ1-6	CASSPFSWQAANSPLHF	TGTGCCAGCAGTCCATTCTCCTGGCAGGCAGCTAATTCACCCCTCCACTTT
once	TRBD1	TRBV7-8	TRBJ2-7	CASSSGTGGSEQYF	TGTGCCAGCAGCTCGGGGACAGGGGGCAGCGAGCAGTACTTC
NA	NA	TRBV6-5	TRBJ1-4	CASSYYGQRVGEKLFF	TGTGCCAGCAGTTACTACGGACAGAGGGTCGGGGAAAAACTGTTTTTT
NA	TRBD1	TRBV18	TRBJ2-1	CASSLAGTGHNEQFF	TGTGCCAGCTCACTAGCCGGGACAGGGCACAATGAGCAGTTCTTC
NA	NA	TRBV29-1	TRBJ2-3	CSVERQLSTDTQYF	TGCAGCGTTGAACGGCAGTTAAGCACAGATACGCAGTATTTT
NA	NA	TRBV13	TRBJ2-7	CASSLHYEQYF	TGTGCCAGCAGCTTACACTACGAGCAGTACTTC
NA	TRBD1	TRBV4-1	TRBJ2-7	CASSPPAQGAFYEQYF	TGCGCCAGCAGCCCCCCCGCACAGGGGGCTTTTTACGAGCAGTACTTC
NA	NA	TRBV9	TRBJ1-1	CASSPRTVNTEAFF	TGTGCCAGCAGCCCCCGGACAGTGAACACTGAAGCTTTCTTT
once	NA	TRBV30	TRBJ2-1	CAWSWKPSYNEQFF	TGTGCCTGGAGTTGGAAGCCCTCCTACAATGAGCAGTTCTTC
NA	NA	TRBV19	TRBJ1-1	CASKVRIDTEAFF	TGTGCCAGCAAGGTCCGGATTGACACTGAAGCTTTCTTT
NA	NA	TRBV10-3	TRBJ1-1	CAIKRELNTEAFF	TGTGCCATCAAAAGGGAATTGAACACTGAAGCTTTCTTT
NA	NA	TRBV19	TRBJ1-4	CASTPANIGKLFF	TGTGCCAGTACCCCTGCAAACATAGGAAAACTGTTTTTT
NA	TRBD2	TRBV18	TRBJ2-3	CASSPSGTSGRYTDTQYF	TGTGCCAGCTCACCTTCCGGGACTAGCGGGAGATACACAGATACGCAGTATTTT
few	NA	TRBV29-1	TRBJ2-7	CSVGEREQYF	TGCAGCGTTGGGGAACGCGAGCAGTACTTC
NA	NA	TRBV19	TRBJ2-2	CATDSGGGGTGELFF	TGTGCCACTGATTCAGGGGGCGGGGGGACCGGGGAGCTGTTTTTT
once	NA	TRBV5-6	TRBJ1-6	CASSLGSSYNSPLHF	TGTGCCAGCAGCTTGGGGAGCTCCTATAATTCACCCCTCCACTTT
NA	NA	TRBV7-6	TRBJ1-1	CASGGLLNTEAFF	TGTGCCAGCGGGGGGCTTCTAAACACTGAAGCTTTCTTT
NA	NA	TRBV6-1	TRBJ1-2	CASSGGGMGGLYGYTF	TGTGCCAGCAGTGGGGGAGGAATGGGGGGATTATATGGCTACACCTTC
NA	NA	TRBV7-2	TRBJ2-3	CASTNPDRSTDTQYF	TGTGCCAGCACTAACCCCGACCGTAGCACAGATACGCAGTATTTT
NA	NA	TRBV9	TRBJ1-3	CASSPQVMLSGNTIYF	TGTGCCAGCAGCCCCCAAGTAATGCTCTCTGGAAACACCATATATTTT
NA	NA	TRBV11-1	TRBJ1-1	CASTMPPRPEAFF	TGTGCCAGCACTATGCCCCCCAGACCTGAAGCTTTCTTT
NA	TRBD1	TRBV28	TRBJ1-5	CASTQPGDRFPYSNQPQHF	TGTGCCAGCACGCAACCCGGGGACAGGTTCCCTTATAGCAATCAGCCCCAGCATTTT
NA	NA	TRBV7-2	TRBJ1-6	CASSPYPGFAVNSPLHF	TGTGCCAGCAGCCCCTACCCAGGGTTTGCCGTTAATTCACCCCTCCACTTT
once	NA	TRBV10-3	TRBJ2-2	CAISESYTGELFF	TGTGCCATCAGTGAGTCCTACACCGGGGAGCTGTTTTTT
once	NA	TRBV5-6	TRBJ2-7	CASIPLGEGLDEQYF	TGTGCCAGCATCCCTCTCGGGGAAGGCTTGGACGAGCAGTACTTC
once	TRBD1	TRBV6-1	TRBJ2-7	CAIDRGPFYEQYF	TGTGCCATCGACAGGGGTCCCTTCTACGAGCAGTACTTC